One sample yielded the 10 T cell receptor beta chains listed below, sequenced in a study of T cells in Graves' hyperthyroidism and ophthalmopathy. RNA transcripts served as the template for amplifying TCR beta CDR3 regions. Carried out on the TCR CDR3, a first-round RT-PCR used the HTBI primer set. TCRdb passed the multiplex PCR reads through MiXCR, listing each CDR3 protein once. Here the sample spans 700,000 or so distinct CDR3 sequences, roughly 17% being singletons. The sequencing sample was made of blood. The receptors were sampled from a man younger than 30 with Graves' hyperthyroidism.

V is TRBV29-1 and J is TRBJ2-7, with 7 positions matching TRBD2. V dropped 5 bases and J dropped 7; count of bases not matched to a gene: 14. CDR1 is SQVTM, CDR2 ANQGSEA, per germline. The CDR3 contains 14 residues. For the CDR3, the DNA is TGCAGCGTTAGGATGGTGGGAGGGCCGGAAGAGCAGTACTTC. Encoded protein: CSVRMVGGPEEQYF.

This clonotype has at least ten counts. V is TRBV28 and J is TRBJ1-1, with unresolved D. With 7 bases removed from V and 0 bases from J, the gap between germline ends came to 12 bases. The CDR3 has 14 residues. Germline CDR1 and CDR2: MDHEN and SYDVKM. CDR3 sequence: CASTWGGLNTEAFF. The CDR3 DNA is TGTGCCAGCACCTGGGGAGGGCTGAACACTGAAGCTTTCTTT.

This clonotype has ten or more counts. The rearrangement joins TRBV28 to TRBJ2-5; D gene unclear. Trimming removed 7 bases from V and 2 bases from J, with 8 bases in between. Germline values: CDR1 MDHEN, CDR2 SYDVKM. CDR3 size: 12 residues. CDR3 sequence (DNA): TGTGCCAGCACCTCGCATCAAGAGACCCAGTACTTC. Protein: CASTSHQETQYF. Together with reference TRBV28 and TRBJ2-5, the CDR3 gives the full variable domain: DVKVTQSSRYLVKRTGEKVFLECVQDMDHENMFWYRQDPGLGLRLIYFSYDVKMKEKGDIPEGYSVSREKKERFSLILESASTNQTSMYLCASTSHQETQYFGPGTRLLVL.

This clonotype was seen at least ten times. V usage is TRBV9 and J usage is TRBJ2-7; no firm D call. Germline CDR1 reads SGDLS; CDR2 reads YYNGEE. V was cut by 2 bases and J by 6 bases, with 12 bases left in between. This CDR3 contains 13 residues. Here the CDR3 reads CASSVVQASEQYF. CDR3 bases: TGTGCCAGCAGCGTCGTGCAAGCTAGCGAGCAGTACTTC.

This clonotype was observed at least ten times. The germline gene is not matched at one end of the junction; a read error may be the cause. The chain joins TRBV2 to TRBJ2-5; the match to TRBD2 covers 12 bases. The CDR3 loop spans 16 amino acids. Per germline, CDR1 SNHLY and CDR2 FYNNEI. The CDR3 DNA reads as TGTGCCAGCAAAGGGCCTAGCGGGAGGGATCAAGAGACCCAGCACTTC. Its protein is CASKGPSGRDQETQHF.

This clonotype turned up a few times. V gene TRBV20-1 combines with J gene TRBJ2-5; 9 nucleotides line up with TRBD2. This CDR3 has 14 residues. V gave up 3 bases and J gave up 5 bases; unmatched junction bases: 7. Germline CDR1 reads DFQATT; CDR2 reads SNEGSKA (reference sequence). CDR3: CSARVSGSGETQYF. The CDR3 DNA sequence: TGCAGTGCTAGGGTTAGCGGGAGCGGGGAGACCCAGTACTTC.

This clonotype came up many times. V is TRBV27 and J is TRBJ2-5; D is unresolved. Germline CDR1 MNHEY, CDR2 SMNVEV (reference sequence). The CDR3 totals 13 residues. V was trimmed by 3 bases and J by 4 bases, leaving 9 bases between them. The CDR3 loop reads CASSFRPGETQYF. The CDR3 DNA reads TGTGCCAGCAGTTTCAGACCAGGAGAGACCCAGTACTTC.

This clonotype has ten or more counts. V is TRBV6-6 and J is TRBJ1-5; 7 positions agree with TRBD1. The CDR3 covers 16 residues. Germline loops: CDR1 MNHNY, CDR2 SVGAGI (reference sequence). V was pared by 2 bases and J by 4 bases, with 8 bases of the junction left unmatched. In DNA, the CDR3 is TGTGCCAGCAGTTACGCCGTCGGACAGGAGAATCAGCCCCAGCATTTT. Translated, it gives CASSYAVGQENQPQHF.

As to this clonotype: At one of its ends the junction is not consistent with the germline gene, which may arise from a read error. In DNA, the CDR3 is TGTGCTAGAGGTTTGGTCCTAACTAGCCGGGGGAACGAGCAGTACTTC. Residues: CARGLVLTSRGNEQYF. The chain uses TRBV12-5 and TRBJ2-7; perhaps TRBD2 as D (6 bases). The germline gives CDR1 LGHNT, CDR2 FRNRAP. CDR3 length equals 16 residues.

This clonotype was detected many times. V usage is TRBV30 and J usage is TRBJ1-5; D is possibly TRBD1 (6 bases). Germline V gene sequence: CDR1 GTSNPN, CDR2 SVGIG (reference sequence). This CDR3 contains 13 residues. V was shortened by 2 bases and J by 7 bases, with 12 bases between the two germline ends. CDR3 bases: TGTGCCTGGAGTCACAGGGAGGAACAGCCCCAGCATTTT. Translating it yields CAWSHREEQPQHF.